This T cell receptor beta chain was sequenced for a study of response to subunit inactivated influenza vaccine. In TCRdb, the RT-PCR reads were re-called with MiXCR into one record per CDR3 protein. The top ten hold around 2.8% of the sample, which has some 550,000 distinct CDR3 sequences, 20% to 25% seen once. The CDR3 extends over 15 amino acids. Germline loops: CDR1 LNHDA, CDR2 SQIVND (reference sequence). The ends lost 4 bases at V and 5 bases at J; junction bases unmatched: 7. This sample was also put to use in a study of T cells expressing NK-cell markers. From that paper: With UMIs, 5'RACE template switching was used to make TCR beta cDNA.

The chain uses TRBV19 and TRBJ2-7, with 11 bases that match TRBD1. The sample here was CD4+ T cells sorted from PBMCs, taken 12 days after vaccination. The sequence came from a man aged 50-59 years who received an inactivated influenza vaccine. CDR3 region: CASSTGQGALNEQYF. CDR3 DNA: TGTGCCAGTAGTACCGGACAGGGGGCGTTGAACGAGCAGTACTTC.